This T cell receptor (beta chain) was sequenced in a study of shared clonotypes between healthy human individuals (dated by TCRdb to the early 2020s). With regard to the full study: Three men and a couple of women, aged 18 to 49 years, made up the cohort. For each donor, three plates each were used for CD4 naive and CD4 memory, two plates were used for CD8 naive, and one plate was used for CD8 memory. Blood TCR repertoires of five healthy adults were deeply sequenced to estimate repertoire size and the extent of clonotype sharing between individuals. Libraries were prepared and TCR repertoires were sequenced by different laboratories using diverse techniques, in order to increase sequencing depth and limit assay-specific biases. Between about 0.8 and 9.5 billion PBMCs per donor were obtained by leukapheresis.

V and J are truncated by 1 base and 4 bases respectively, leaving an intervening sequence of 14 bases. The CDR3 contains 16 residues, cysteine and phenylalanine counted. Only the CDR3 DNA stays, 48 bases, in frame from base 1. CDR1 SGHVS and CDR2 FNYEAQ are derived from the germline V gene. TCR CDR3 regions were amplified from genomic DNA by multiplex PCR using the deep immunoSEQ assay. Genomic DNA extracted from each cell subset was distributed evenly over all wells of several immunoSEQ 96-well plates, and each plate served as one replicate. For sorted subsets, roughly 190 ng of genomic DNA, equivalent to roughly 33,000 T cell genomes, went into each replicate PCR. The purified libraries were quantified using a Qubit 3.0 fluorometer, sized with a Bioanalyzer 2100, and then quantified again using the KAPA Library Quantification kit. Each immunoSEQ 96-well plate was sequenced on its own single-read 150-cycle Illumina NextSeq 550 flow cell. The source study handled its data this way. Because the immunoSEQ output included only junctional sequences and no quality scores, the filtering could not be the same as the filtering used for full-length reads. Sequences were annotated with PyIR, a Python wrapper for IgBLAST v1.9, using IMGT germline references to assign V/J genes and CDR3. Reads were removed for weak V/J assignments (E-value above 1e-6), missing CDR3, stop codons, out-of-frame junctions, or ambiguous translated residues. V3J clonotypes were defined as sequences sharing the same inferred V gene, J gene, and CDR3 amino acid sequence. Percentage overlap between repertoires was calculated by dividing the number of shared unique clonotypes by the size of the smaller repertoire. Richness of each repertoire was evaluated using RTK rarefaction, the Chao1 estimator, and Recon v2.1 estimates of unobserved clonotypes. OLGA was used to compute generation probabilities for all TCRbeta clonotypes that the gDNA method yielded from a few donors. In TCRdb, the immuneACCESS table is reduced to in-frame sequences with V and J assigned. These tables do not hold every clone; where another copy was compared, an unresolved V gene accounts for under half, and the others remain unexplained. That table furnishes V, J and clone size, whereas the DNA furnished D and trimming. Across this sample there are about 2 million clones, with just under 95% seen only once. The ten most abundant clones make up roughly 1.2% of the sample.

The investigation overall reported the following: Rarefaction of sorted-subset datasets indicated incomplete sequencing despite the large sequencing depth. When four donors were compared, the shared fraction of clonotypes was roughly 5% for naive CD4, 3.5% for naive CD8, about 2.4% for memory CD4, and 0.4% for memory CD8. Naive subsets generally had larger estimated clonotype richness than memory subsets did. Higher generation probabilities were observed for clonotypes shared by all four sorted-subset donors than for non-shared clonotypes. Pairwise subsampling indicated that sequencing depth was expected to affect the degree of clonotype sharing among donors. Sampling was restricted to blood, and TCR repertoires in tissue are likely to differ from TCR repertoires in blood. Because the study included a small number of donors, the genetic and exposure-history diversity represented was limited.

With respect to this clone: No cognate antigen has been identified for it. Base qualities are not provided; no much larger clone lies one nucleotide away.

CD8 naive samples were CD45RO-negative cells positively selected for CCR7, giving a CD45RA+CCR7+ population that excluded TemRA cells. Healthy HIV-negative adults with no recently reported acute infections or vaccinations were included as donors. Only Caucasian adults living in Nashville, Tennessee, USA were represented among the donors. Blood was obtained by leukapheresis, after which PBMCs were separated by Ficoll-Histopaque density gradient centrifugation and cryopreserved in liquid nitrogen vapor phase. Analytical flow cytometry was used to check the purity and quantity of each magnetically sorted T cell population. Genomic DNA was isolated from each sorted fraction and quantified by UV absorbance on a Nanodrop 2000c.

The specimen sequenced was naive CD8+ T cells sorted from blood. What this sample's cell subset or site label stands for: CD45RA+CCR7+. The sequence links TRBV7-6 to TRBJ2-1; TRBD2 might be the D gene, on 6 matching bases. The TCR was taken from a young man in good health. Here is the DNA: TGTGCCAGCAGCTTAGTAGTTTCTAGCGTGTACAATGAGCAGTTCTTC. Translation gives CASSLVVSSVYNEQFF.